Shown below are 22 T cell receptor beta chains from a single sample sequenced in a study of control samples from healthy donors and cancer patients. Using immunoSEQ multiplex PCR, the repertoire was profiled, and TCRdb retains in-frame clones only, with some absent. The data show about 3,000 clones, over 90% seen once. The sequencing input was PBMCs. The receptors were gathered from a man in his 70s with lung cancer.

The rearrangement uses TRBV2 and TRBJ1-1; D might be TRBD1 (5 bases). Germline values: CDR1 SNHLY, CDR2 FYNNEI. The CDR3 contains 13 residues. The V end was cut by 8 bases, the J end by 2 bases, with 12 bases between. The CDR3 here is CASLLGANTEAFF. Here the CDR3 DNA reads TGTGCCAGCCTGCTCGGGGCCAACACTGAAGCTTTCTTT.

This clone was counted a single time. DNA of the CDR3: TGTGCCAGCAGCTCGGGCCCCAGGGGAGGGGAGACCCAGTACTTC. Its protein product is CASSSGPRGGETQYF. V is TRBV7-6 and J is TRBJ2-5, with a weak D call TRBD2 (7 bases). V shed 4 bases and J shed 5 bases, with 17 bases lying between them. Germline V gene sequence: CDR1 SGHVS, CDR2 FNYEAQ. The CDR3 extends over 15 amino acids. Full variable domain (missing parts from reference TRBV7-6 and TRBJ2-5): GAGVSQSPRYKVTKRGQDVALRCDPISGHVSLYWYRQALGQGPEFLTYFNYEAQQDKSGLPNDRFSAERPEGSISTLTIQRTEQRDSAMYRCASSSGPRGGETQYFGPGTRLLVL.

The rearrangement joins TRBV27 to TRBJ1-2, with 9 bases fitting TRBD1. V lost 5 bases to trimming and J lost 2 bases; unmatched junction nucleotides: 3. The CDR3 extends over 14 amino acids. From germline, CDR1 is MNHEY and CDR2 SMNVEV (reference sequence). CDR3 coding DNA: TGTGCCAGCAGTACACAGGGGGCGAACTATGGCTACACCTTC. This sequence encodes CASSTQGANYGYTF.

This chain connects TRBV7-8 to TRBJ2-2, with 9 bases aligning to TRBD2. Trimming removed 5 bases from V and 3 bases from J; junction bases left unmatched: 25. Germline V gives CDR1 SGHVS, CDR2 FQNEAQ. The CDR3 sequence is 22 residues long. The CDR3 sequence: CASSTRQLGTAGGPLDTGELFF. CDR3 sequence (DNA): TGTGCCAGCAGCACCCGACAGTTGGGGACGGCGGGGGGGCCGTTGGACACCGGGGAGCTGTTTTTT.

The J gene is TRBJ1-4, the V gene TRBV19, with D unclear. The germline V and J ends were trimmed by 5 bases and 3 bases, with 10 bases remaining between them. This CDR3 is built from 14 residues. Germline V lookup: CDR1 LNHDA, CDR2 SQIVND (reference sequence). CDR3 coding DNA: TGTGCCAGTAGTTTTAACCATGCTAATGAAAAACTGTTTTTT. Its translation is CASSFNHANEKLFF. The full variable domain, with the rest looked up from reference TRBV19 and TRBJ1-4, is DGGITQSPKYLFRKEGQNVTLSCEQNLNHDAMYWYRQDPGQGLRLIYYSQIVNDFQKGDIAEGYSVSREKKESFPLTVTSAQKNPTAFYLCASSFNHANEKLFFGSGTQLSVL.

This sequence joins TRBV14 and TRBJ2-6; D might be TRBD2 (6 bases). The CDR3 extends over 18 amino acids. Germline assignment: CDR1 SGHDN and CDR2 FVKESK. Trimming pared 0 bases from V and 0 bases from J, leaving 12 bases between. CDR3 coding DNA: TGTGCCAGCAGCCAAGATGGGGGGTACTCCTCTGGGGCCAACGTCCTGACTTTC. Its translation: CASSQDGGYSSGANVLTF. The full variable domain, in which reference TRBV14 and TRBJ2-6 provide the parts outside the CDR3, is EAGVTQFPSHSVIEKGQTVTLRCDPISGHDNLYWYRRVMGKEIKFLLHFVKESKQDESGMPNNRFLAERTGGTYSTLKVQPAELEDSGVYFCASSQDGGYSSGANVLTFGAGSRLTVL.

On this clone: Mismatch with germline at one junction end may stem from a read error. V gene TRBV7-7 combines with J gene TRBJ2-2; TRBD2 is a possible D gene (5 bases). This CDR3 contains 18 residues. Germline V gene sequence: CDR1 SSHAT, CDR2 FNYEAQ (reference sequence). Here the CDR3 DNA reads TGTGCTAGCAGCCCCTCACCGCTAGCCGCGGCGAACACCGGGGAGCTGTTTTTT. Translation: CASSPSPLAAANTGELFF. Together with reference TRBV7-7 and TRBJ2-2, the CDR3 gives the full variable domain: GAGVSQSPRYKVTKRGQDVTLRCDPISSHATLYWYQQALGQGPEFLTYFNYEAQPDKSGLPSDRFSAERPEGSISTLTIQRTEQRDSAMYRCASSPSPLAAANTGELFFGEGSRLTVL.

The chain employs TRBV5-4 and TRBJ2-1, with D possibly being TRBD2 (7 bases). Germline V CDR1 and CDR2: SGHNT, YYREEE (reference sequence). V was shortened by 4 bases and J by 4 bases, with 15 bases between the two germline ends. This CDR3 spans 15 amino acids. The CDR3 spells CASSPGGGGYNEQFF. CDR3 coding DNA: TGTGCCAGCAGCCCCGGGGGCGGGGGATACAATGAGCAGTTCTTC.

The rearrangement joins TRBV11-2 to TRBJ2-2; D is undetermined. Deletions cut 1 base from V and 1 base from J, with 10 bases between. The CDR3 sequence is 16 residues long. Germline assignment: CDR1 SGHAT and CDR2 FQNNGV. The DNA for the CDR3 is TGTGCCAGCAGCTTAGGACTGGTGGGGAACACCGGGGAGCTGTTTTTT. Residues: CASSLGLVGNTGELFF.

This sequence joins TRBV5-1 and TRBJ2-3; D perhaps matches TRBD1 (5 bases). Trimming stripped 2 bases from V and 1 base from J, with 8 bases between. CDR1 and CDR2 from the germline V gene are SGHRS and YFSETQ. The CDR3 runs 14 residues. The CDR3 loop reads CASSLQQGTDTQYF. CDR3 DNA sequence: TGCGCCAGCAGCTTACAACAGGGCACAGATACGCAGTATTTT. The full variable domain, completed using reference TRBV5-1 and TRBJ2-3, is KAGVTQTPRYLIKTRGQQVTLSCSPISGHRSVSWYQQTPGQGLQFLFEYFSETQRNKGNFPGRFSGRQFSNSRSEMNVSTLELGDSALYLCASSLQQGTDTQYFGPGTRLTVL.

The chain is built from TRBV6-2 or TRBV6-3 and TRBJ1-2; 9 positions agree with TRBD1. V was pared by 5 bases and J by 6 bases, with 4 bases of the junction left unmatched. The CDR3 loop spans 13 amino acids. The germline gives CDR1 MNHEY, CDR2 SVGEGT. The CDR3 here is CASSRQGVDGYTF. Written as DNA, the CDR3 is TGTGCCAGCAGTCGACAGGGGGTAGATGGCTACACCTTC.

CDR3 sequence reads: CASSLPDSLNEKLFF. The CDR3 DNA sequence: TGTGCCAGCAGCTTACCCGACAGCCTCAATGAAAAACTGTTTTTT. The V call is TRBV7-9, the J call TRBJ1-4; possibly TRBD1 for D (5 bases). Trimming stripped 2 bases from V and 5 bases from J, with 12 bases between. The CDR3 spans 15 residues. Germline loops: CDR1 SEHNR, CDR2 FQNEAQ (reference sequence).

The chain joins TRBV6-5 to TRBJ1-2; 10 nucleotides agree with TRBD1. V shed 6 bases, J shed 7 bases, and the junction held 2 bases outside the gene matches. The CDR3 sequence is 12 residues long. Germline V gives CDR1 MNHEY, CDR2 SVGAGI. The CDR3 DNA reads TGTGCCAGCAGCCGACAGGGGGCTGGCTACACCTTC. This sequence encodes CASSRQGAGYTF.

This clone showed up just once. CDR3 sequence (DNA): TGCGCCAGCAGCTTGGCCACAAGCTCAGGGACAGATACGCAGTATTTT. Translated, it gives CASSLATSSGTDTQYF. The rearrangement links TRBV5-1 to TRBJ2-3; perhaps TRBD1 as D (5 bases). Germline V gene data show CDR1 as SGHRS and CDR2 as YFSETQ. Trimming cost V 0 bases and J 3 bases, with 14 bases left between them. This CDR3 is 16 amino acids long.

This rearrangement joins TRBV24-1 to TRBJ2-1, with D perhaps being TRBD1 or TRBD2 (6 bases each). With 5 bases removed from V and 6 bases from J, the gap between germline ends came to 13 bases. There are 14 residues in the CDR3. The V gene's germline CDR1 is KGHDR and CDR2 SFDVKD. The CDR3 here is CATSGGANRNEQFF. DNA of the CDR3: TGTGCCACCAGTGGGGGGGCCAATCGCAATGAGCAGTTCTTC.

This clone was seen once. The chain joins TRBV2 to TRBJ2-3, with D unresolved. The CDR3 length is 15 residues. V was clipped by 3 bases and J by 4 bases, with 14 bases between them. CDR1 and CDR2 from the germline V gene are SNHLY and FYNNEI. The CDR3: CASSEVLVSADTQYF. The CDR3 DNA reads as TGTGCCAGCAGTGAGGTCCTAGTTTCGGCAGATACGCAGTATTTT.

This clone was detected only once. The chain is built from TRBV15 and TRBJ1-3, with D hard to call. This CDR3 spans 14 amino acids. CDR1 and CDR2 (germline): LNHNV, YYDKDF (reference sequence). V was pared by 5 bases and J by 2 bases, with 10 bases between. CDR3 nucleotide sequence: TGTGCCACCAGCTGGGCCGCGCCTGGAAACACCATATATTTT. Protein product: CATSWAAPGNTIYF.

The chain employs TRBV5-1 and TRBJ2-5; D unresolved. V lost 4 bases to trimming and J lost 4 bases, with 17 bases between them. This CDR3 has 15 amino acids. Germline CDR1 and CDR2: SGHRS and YFSETQ. CDR3 sequence reads: CASSPEDRRGETQYF. The CDR3 nucleotides read TGCGCCAGCAGCCCCGAGGACCGTAGAGGAGAGACCCAGTACTTC.

The chain recombines TRBV9 with TRBJ1-5, with 11 bases aligning to TRBD1. Germline V gives CDR1 SGDLS, CDR2 YYNGEE. Germline trimming cut 4 bases from V and 7 bases from J; bases unmatched to any gene: 4. The CDR3 has 14 residues. CDR3 sequence reads: CASSPGQGEQPQHF. CDR3 nucleotides: TGTGCCAGCAGCCCGGGACAGGGGGAACAGCCCCAGCATTTT.

The chain recombines TRBV7-3 with TRBJ2-3, with TRBD2 as a possible D gene (6 bases). The CDR3 extends over 12 amino acids. Germline CDR1 is SGHTA and CDR2 is FQGTGA. The germline V and J ends were trimmed by 1 base and 8 bases, with 7 bases remaining between them. DNA of the CDR3: TGTGCCAGCAGCTTAAGGGGAGGTACGCAGTATTTT. It translates to CASSLRGGTQYF.

The genes are TRBV28 and TRBJ2-6; no firm D call. The CDR3 runs 17 residues. Per the germline V gene, CDR1 is MDHEN and CDR2 is SYDVKM. V gave up 6 bases and J gave up 4 bases, with 19 bases separating them. The CDR3 region has the DNA TGTGCCAGCAGCCTCGTGGGCGTGGGCGGCGGGGCCAACGTCCTGACTTTC. This translates into CASSLVGVGGGANVLTF.

The rearrangement joins TRBV27 to TRBJ1-2; 9 bases map to TRBD1. This CDR3 comprises 15 residues. In germline, CDR1 is MNHEY, CDR2 SMNVEV (reference sequence). The junction had 8 bases not matched to a gene; V was cut back by 5 bases and J by 4 bases. DNA for the CDR3: TGTGCCAGCAGTAACCCGGGACAGGGTTCCTATGGCTACACCTTC. Its protein product is CASSNPGQGSYGYTF.